This is a list of T cell receptor beta chains from one sample in a study of glioma-infiltrating T cells after dendritic cell vaccination. Some clones are missing from TCRdb's copy, which holds only in-frame ones; the method was immunoSEQ multiplex PCR. The table includes roughly 100,000 clones, 83% detected once. Sample: blood, taken after dendritic cell vaccination. Receptors originate from a human donor with glioblastoma. The CDR3 runs from the conserved cysteine through the conserved F or W. A D gene is named only where the DNA matches it firmly. Size is stated for part of the rows, as once, few or many counts, or as a class when the clone is expanded.

clone_size d_call j_call v_call cdr3_nt cdr3_aa
- TRBD1 TRBJ2-6 TRBV2 TGTGCCAGCAGTGAAGTAAGACAGGGGTACGGGGCCAACGTCCTGACTTTC CASSEVRQGYGANVLTF
- - TRBJ1-2 TRBV19 TGTGCCAGTAGTAGCTCGGGACACGCGTCCTATGGCTACACCTTC CASSSSGHASYGYTF
- - TRBJ2-5 TRBV7-2 TGTGCCGAGGGGGTAGCCACAGAGACCCAGTACTTC CAEGVATETQYF
- TRBD1 TRBJ2-7 TRBV14 TGTGCCAGCAGCCGACAGGGTTTCCACGAGCAGTACTTC CASSRQGFHEQYF
- - TRBJ1-6 TRBV27 TGTGCCAGCAGTTTCTTCGGACAATCAGGCAATTCACCCCTCCACTTT CASSFFGQSGNSPLHF
- TRBD1 TRBJ1-1 TRBV29-1 TGCAGCGCCATAGACAGGGCAAACACTGAAGCTTTCTTT CSAIDRANTEAFF
- TRBD1 TRBJ1-2 TRBV15 TGTGCCACCAGCAGGGATAGTCCGGGACAGGGGACCTATGGCTACACCTTC CATSRDSPGQGTYGYTF
once - TRBJ1-3 TRBV30 TGTGCCTGGAGTATCGCAGCTGGAAACACCATATATTTT CAWSIAAGNTIYF
- TRBD1 TRBJ2-1 TRBV7-6 TGTGCCAGCAGCCCATCAGGGGGTGGTTACAATGAGCAGTTCTTC CASSPSGGGYNEQFF
- - TRBJ2-7 TRBV10-3 TGTGCCATCAGTGAAGACAGGCCCTACGAGCAGTACTTC CAISEDRPYEQYF
- - TRBJ2-1 TRBV7-9 TGTGCCAGCAGCCCCCCTTTTAGGGGGGGGAATGAGCAGTTCTTC CASSPPFRGGNEQFF
- TRBD1 TRBJ1-5 TRBV5-6 TGTGCCAGCAGTCGGGACAGCCTCAATCAGCCCCAGCATTTT CASSRDSLNQPQHF
few TRBD2 TRBJ2-1 TRBV25-1 TGTGCCAGCAGTGTAAGCGGGGGGGCTAGAACGGGGCAGTTCTTC CASSVSGGARTGQFF
- - TRBJ2-1 TRBV5-1 TGCGCCAGCAGCCCCACAGGGAACAATGAGCAGTTCTTC CASSPTGNNEQFF
- TRBD2 TRBJ2-7 TRBV5-1 TGCGCCAGCAGCATAAGGACTAGCGAGGCCGAGCAGTACTTC CASSIRTSEAEQYF
- TRBD1 TRBJ2-6 TRBV2 TGTGCCAGCAGTGAGGGGACAGCAGTCTCTGGGGCCAACGTCCTGACTTTC CASSEGTAVSGANVLTF
- - TRBJ1-2 TRBV7-9 TGTGCCAGCAGCTCAGGGATGCTCTATGGCTACACCTTC CASSSGMLYGYTF
- - TRBJ2-7 TRBV11-2 TGTGCCAGCAGCAAGGACAGCCTTGGGAGCACCTACGAGCAGTACTTC CASSKDSLGSTYEQYF
few TRBD1 TRBJ1-1 TRBV30 TGTGCCTGGGTCCCCGGGACAGGGGGTACTCGCTCCTTCTTT CAWVPGTGGTRSFF
- TRBD1 TRBJ1-5 TRBV4-1 TGCGCCAGCAGCCAAGAAGGGCAGGGGGCTGGACAGCCCCAGCATTTT CASSQEGQGAGQPQHF
- - TRBJ1-6 TRBV2 TGTGCCAGCAGTGATTCACAGCGGAGCTCCTATAATTCACCCCTCCACTTT CASSDSQRSSYNSPLHF
- TRBD1 TRBJ2-5 TRBV27 TGTGCCAGCAGTCCCTCGACAGGGCTTTGGGAGACCCAGTACTTC CASSPSTGLWETQYF
- TRBD1 TRBJ1-1 TRBV5-1 TGCGCCAGCAGCTTGGCCGGCCAGGGGGTGACTGAAGCTTTCTTT CASSLAGQGVTEAFF
once TRBD1 TRBJ1-2 TRBV7-2 TGTGCCAGCAGCCTAAACCAGGGGGAATTTGTTGATGGCTACACCTTC CASSLNQGEFVDGYTF
- - TRBJ1-2 TRBV6-6 TGTGCCAGCAGCACTCACGGACTGACCGATGGCTACACCTTC CASSTHGLTDGYTF
- - TRBJ1-5 TRBV7-2 TGTGCCAGCAGCTTCCGAGTAGGGGGTAGTCAGCCCCAGCATTTT CASSFRVGGSQPQHF
- - TRBJ2-5 TRBV9 TGTGCCAGCAGCGTGAGGATCGGAGGGGCTCAAGAGACCCAGTACTTC CASSVRIGGAQETQYF
- - TRBJ2-3 TRBV7-6 TGTGCCAGTACTTTTCGGGCGGGGACAGATACGCAGTATTTT CASTFRAGTDTQYF
- - TRBJ2-5 TRBV6-6 TGTGCCAGCAGTCCAGGACTGGTCCTAGAGACCCAGTACTTC CASSPGLVLETQYF
- - TRBJ1-2 TRBV7-3 TGTGCCAGCAGCCAGGGTTGGGACACGGGGCTCACCTTC CASSQGWDTGLTF
- TRBD1 TRBJ1-1 TRBV6-5 TGTGCCAGCAGTTACTCGAGGGACAGCTTGAACACTGAAGCTTTCTTT CASSYSRDSLNTEAFF
- TRBD1 TRBJ1-1 TRBV2 TGTGCCAGCAGTGTAGGGACAGGGGAGATGAACACTGAAGCTTTCTTT CASSVGTGEMNTEAFF
- - TRBJ2-1 TRBV12-5 TGTGCTAGTGGTTTTTTCGGGGGTTACAATGAGCAGTTCTTC CASGFFGGYNEQFF
- TRBD1 TRBJ1-1 TRBV18 TGTGCCAGCTCAACGGGACAGGGACTCCAAGCTTTCTTT CASSTGQGLQAFF
- TRBD1 TRBJ2-1 TRBV2 TGTGCCAGCAGCCGCGAAACAGGACAGGGTAGTGAGCAGTTCTTC CASSRETGQGSEQFF
- TRBD1 TRBJ1-2 TRBV2 TGTGCCAGCAGTACAGGGGACGCCTATGGCTACACCTTC CASSTGDAYGYTF
- TRBD2 TRBJ2-3 TRBV9 TGTGCCAGCAGCGCCCGACGGGCAGGGAGGGTAGATACGCAGTATTTT CASSARRAGRVDTQYF
- TRBD2 TRBJ2-1 TRBV7-2 TGTGCCAGCAGCCAAACCCAGCGGGGGGAGCAGTTCTTC CASSQTQRGEQFF
- - TRBJ1-3 TRBV7-8 TGTGCCAGCAGCGTATGGACAGAAGGTGGAAACACCATATATTTT CASSVWTEGGNTIYF
- - TRBJ1-2 TRBV11-2 TGTGCCAGCAGCTTGGACAGTTACTATGGCTACACCTTC CASSLDSYYGYTF
- - TRBJ2-1 TRBV9 TGTGCCAGCAGCGTAGGAGGGGGAGGGGAATCCTACAATGAGCAGTTCTTC CASSVGGGGESYNEQFF
- - TRBJ1-3 TRBV4-2 TGTGCCAGCAGCCAGGAAACCCAGGGTTACTCTGGAAACACCATATATTTT CASSQETQGYSGNTIYF
- - TRBJ1-1 TRBV7-2 TGTGCCAGCAGCCGTCAACAGAACACTGAAGCTTTCTTT CASSRQQNTEAFF
- - TRBJ1-5 TRBV11-2 TGTGCCAGCAGCTTGGGGGGGGCAGGGTTTCAGCCCCAGCATTTT CASSLGGAGFQPQHF
- TRBD2 TRBJ2-1 TRBV4-2 TGTGCCAGCAGCCAAGTGGCGGGGGGCTCCTACAATGAGCAGTTCTTC CASSQVAGGSYNEQFF
- TRBD2 TRBJ2-7 TRBV19 TGTGCCAGTAGTGTAATATTAGCGGGGGCCTACGAGCAGTACTTC CASSVILAGAYEQYF
- TRBD2 TRBJ2-5 TRBV9 TGTGCCAGCAGCGCGACTAGCGGGCGAGAGACCCAGTACTTC CASSATSGRETQYF
- TRBD1 TRBJ1-1 TRBV10-3 TGTGCCATCAGTGAGTCGGGACAGAGGAACGGGCACCACACTGAAGCTTTCTTT CAISESGQRNGHHTEAFF